Below, 30 T cell receptor beta chains from the same sample are listed, as sequenced in a study of T cell repertoires in cytomegalovirus infection. TCRdb ran MiXCR on the reads and lists one entry per CDR3 protein. The profile covers roughly 240,000 distinct CDR3 sequences, with about 7% appearing a single time and around 6.5% taken by the ten largest. The sequenced sample was PBMCs. Every receptor here comes from a human donor in good health (CMV status not recorded). Some clones in this sample may be carry-over from other donors' samples.

This clonotype showed up many times. The chain employs TRBV7-2 and TRBJ2-1; D is undetermined. Germline V lookup: CDR1 SGHTA, CDR2 FQGNSA. V lost 5 bases to trimming and J lost 6 bases, with 8 bases between them. The CDR3 sequence is 12 residues long. Written as DNA, the CDR3 is TGTGCCAGCAGCCTGCGTTTCAATGAGCAGTTCTTC. It translates to CASSLRFNEQFF.

This clonotype has ten or more counts. The chain has TRBV6-2 or TRBV6-3 and TRBJ2-4, with 8 bases fitting TRBD1. Germline CDR1 MNHEY, CDR2 SVGEGT. This CDR3 has 18 amino acids. V shed 0 bases and J 2 bases; nucleotides not matched to a gene: 9. The CDR3 coding sequence is TGTGCCAGCAGTTACTCGTTTCGGACAGGGAGGACCAAAAACATTCAGTACTTC. This gives the protein CASSYSFRTGRTKNIQYF.

This clonotype was seen at least ten times. V gene TRBV5-6 combines with J gene TRBJ2-7, with D unresolved. Germline lookup yields CDR1 SGHDT and CDR2 YYEEEE. The CDR3 covers 14 residues. The V and J ends lost 1 base and 3 bases respectively, with 11 bases between them. The DNA for the CDR3 is TGTGCCAGCAGCTTGACTCCTTGGTACTACGAGCAGTACTTC. It codes for CASSLTPWYYEQYF.

V usage is TRBV29-1 and J usage is TRBJ1-2; unclear D gene. This CDR3 contains 11 residues. Per the germline V gene, CDR1 is SQVTM and CDR2 is ANQGSEA. Between the trimmed V and J ends, which lost 6 bases and 3 bases, there was a span of 8 bases. The CDR3 loop is CSVRGDYGYTF. DNA of the CDR3: TGCAGCGTCCGCGGGGACTATGGCTACACCTTC.

The V gene is TRBV30, the J gene TRBJ2-1; D might be TRBD2 (7 bases). CDR1 is GTSNPN and CDR2 is SVGIG in the germline V gene (reference sequence). V was trimmed by 2 bases and J by 9 bases, leaving 11 bases between them. This CDR3 has 12 residues. The CDR3 spells CAWSSGTIEQFF. The CDR3 DNA reads TGTGCCTGGAGTAGCGGGACAATTGAGCAGTTCTTC.

This chain uses TRBV7-2 with TRBJ2-2; D ambiguous. The germline gives CDR1 SGHTA, CDR2 FQGNSA. This CDR3 region has 16 residues. Trimming took 5 bases from V and 1 from J, leaving 14 bases between them. Here the CDR3 reads CASSLRGVGNTGELFF. The DNA of the CDR3 is TGTGCCAGCAGCCTACGTGGGGTGGGGAACACCGGGGAGCTGTTTTTT.

This clonotype came up many times. This chain joins TRBV19 and TRBJ2-2; TRBD1 aligns across 7 bases. J lost 6 bases, V lost 8 bases, and 15 bases had no gene match. CDR3 length: 16 amino acids. From germline, CDR1 is LNHDA and CDR2 SQIVND (reference sequence). In DNA form, the CDR3 reads TGTGCCAGTCACAAGACACTTCAACAGGGGTCCGGGGAGCTGTTTTTT. Translating it yields CASHKTLQQGSGELFF.

This clonotype has a count of ten or more. The V gene is TRBV27, the J gene TRBJ2-7, with TRBD1 identical over 7 bases. Germline V gene sequence: CDR1 MNHEY, CDR2 SMNVEV (reference sequence). After removal of 6 bases from V and 0 bases from J, the junction contained 8 bases not matched to a gene. CDR3 length: 15 amino acids. In DNA, the CDR3 is TGTGCCAGCAGCCCGGACAGGATCAGCTCCTACGAGCAGTACTTC. This sequence encodes CASSPDRISSYEQYF.

With regard to this clonotype: Just one base apart from a much larger clone, this may be a read error. The genes are TRBV14 and TRBJ2-3; D unresolved. Germline V gene data show CDR1 as SGHDN and CDR2 as FVKESK. CDR3 size: 16 residues. Trimming pared 0 bases from V and 2 bases from J, leaving 12 bases between. The DNA of the CDR3 is TGTGCCAGCAGCCAAGATCTGGAAACGCTCACAGATACGCAGTATTTT. This gives the protein CASSQDLETLTDTQYF.

There are many counts of this clonotype. The chain's CDR3 is CASSLRTGGGYTF. CDR3 in DNA: TGTGCCAGCAGCCTACGGACAGGGGGCGGCTACACCTTC. This chain joins TRBV14 and TRBJ1-2, with 11 nucleotides matching TRBD1. The germline V gene encodes CDR1 SGHDN and CDR2 FVKESK. The CDR3 has 13 amino acids. V lost 4 bases, J lost 8 bases, and 3 bases stayed unmatched.

This clonotype showed up many times. The J gene is TRBJ1-5, the V gene TRBV7-9; D is ambiguous. V shed 3 bases and J shed 5 bases, with 5 bases lying between them. CDR1 SEHNR and CDR2 FQNEAQ come from the germline V gene (reference sequence). The CDR3 is made up of 12 amino acids. Written as DNA, the CDR3 is TGTGCCAGCAGCTTCATGGATCAGCCCCAGCATTTT. This gives the protein CASSFMDQPQHF.

The sample holds many counts of this clonotype. CDR3 amino acids: CASSSFPTSTTRNEQFF. The CDR3 nucleotides read TGTGCCAGCAGTTCTTTTCCCACTAGCACCACCCGAAATGAGCAGTTCTTC. V and J are TRBV6-2 or TRBV6-3 and TRBJ2-1, with a weak D call TRBD2 (6 bases). The germline V gene has CDR1 MNHEY and CDR2 SVGEGT. V lost 4 bases to trimming and J lost 7 bases, with 23 bases between them. The CDR3 spans 17 residues.

This clonotype was seen repeatedly, ten times or more. V is TRBV7-2 and J is TRBJ2-1; 12 bases line up with TRBD1. Per the germline V gene, CDR1 is SGHTA and CDR2 is FQGNSA. This CDR3 has 17 amino acids. Losses at the gene ends were 2 bases for V and 6 bases for J; bases not matched to a gene: 8. For the CDR3, the DNA is TGTGCCAGCAGCTTACGTTCGGTGGGACAGGGGGCCAATGAGCAGTTCTTC. This encodes CASSLRSVGQGANEQFF.

This clonotype has only a few counts. The genes are TRBV12-3 or TRBV12-4 and TRBJ1-2; the D gene is possibly TRBD1 (6 bases). The CDR3 extends over 14 amino acids. The germline V and J ends were trimmed by 6 bases and 12 bases, with 23 bases remaining between them. The CDR3 coding sequence is TGTGCCAGCAGCCGGACAGCCTCTTTAGGTTCCAACACCTTC. Translated: CASSRTASLGSNTF.

The chain employs TRBV27 and TRBJ1-6, with TRBD1 matching 9 bases. CDR3 length: 16 residues. The V gene's germline CDR1 is MNHEY and CDR2 SMNVEV (reference sequence). The trim removed 4 bases at V and 10 bases at J, leaving 11 bases unmatched. DNA for the CDR3: TGTGCCAGCAGTTCGACGACAGGGGGATTGGGGTCACCCCTCCACTTT. This sequence encodes CASSSTTGGLGSPLHF.

This clonotype showed up many times. The V call is TRBV27, the J call TRBJ2-5; the D is unclear. V gave up 2 bases and J gave up 5 bases, with 6 bases separating them. CDR3 length: 12 residues. CDR1 is MNHEY, CDR2 SMNVEV, per germline (reference sequence). The CDR3: CASSLMGETQYF. CDR3 nucleotides: TGTGCCAGCAGTTTAATGGGCGAGACCCAGTACTTC.

This clonotype occurred a few times. This rearrangement joins TRBV9 to TRBJ2-7, with D uncertain. There are 15 residues in the CDR3. Trimming took off 0 bases at V and 1 base at J, with 11 bases between the two ends. Germline V gene data show CDR1 as SGDLS and CDR2 as YYNGEE. The CDR3 here is CASSVGVSNSYEQYF. For the CDR3, the DNA is TGTGCCAGCAGCGTAGGCGTTTCAAATTCCTACGAGCAGTACTTC.

In this sample, this clonotype turned up many times. In DNA, the CDR3 is TGTGCCAGCAGCTTAAAGTGGGGAGATTCACCCCTCCACTTT. It yields the protein CASSLKWGDSPLHF. The chain couples TRBV7-2 to TRBJ1-6; no clear D. V was trimmed by 2 bases and J by 8 bases, leaving 10 bases between them. The CDR3 length is 14 residues. Germline V gives CDR1 SGHTA, CDR2 FQGNSA. Filled out from reference TRBV7-2 and TRBJ1-6, the complete variable domain reads GAGVSQSPSNKVTEKGKDVELRCDPISGHTALYWYRQSLGQGLEFLIYFQGNSAPDKSGLPSDRFSAERTGGSVSTLTIQRTQQEDSAVYLCASSLKWGDSPLHFGNGTRLTVT.

This clonotype was picked up many times. This rearrangement joins TRBV6-5 to TRBJ2-7, with D tentatively TRBD2 (6 bases). The CDR3 is 16 amino acids. Trimming cost V 6 bases and J 1 base, with 19 bases left between them. Germline-derived CDR1 and CDR2 are MNHEY and SVGAGI. CDR3 in amino acids: CASSRRVGGASYEQYF. DNA for the CDR3: TGTGCCAGCAGCCGCCGGGTGGGGGGAGCGTCCTACGAGCAGTACTTC.

This chain links TRBV20-1 with TRBJ1-3; D is perhaps TRBD1 (5 bases). CDR1 is DFQATT and CDR2 is SNEGSKA in the germline V gene (reference sequence). CDR3 length: 14 amino acids. Trimming stripped 5 bases from V and 6 bases from J, with 17 bases between. CDR3 bases: TGCAGTGCTGACAGTGGGGAGGGCCTAAACACCATATATTTT. This sequence encodes CSADSGEGLNTIYF.

The chain recombines TRBV7-9 with TRBJ2-7; TRBD2 matches 8 bases. This CDR3 has 16 amino acids. Looked up from germline, CDR1 is SEHNR and CDR2 is FQNEAQ (reference sequence). J was trimmed by 2 bases and V by 5 bases; bases with no gene match: 11. Here the CDR3 DNA reads TGTGCCAGCAGCCCACCGGGGGGGGGAAAGGCCTACGAGCAGTACTTC. This encodes CASSPPGGGKAYEQYF.

The genes are TRBV4-3 and TRBJ1-2; TRBD1 agrees at 10 bases. The length of the CDR3 is 16 residues. The ends lost 2 bases at V and 4 bases at J; junction bases unmatched: 7. Germline V gene data show CDR1 as LGHNA and CDR2 as YSLEER. DNA of the CDR3: TGCGCCAGCAGCCAAACCGGACAGGGGGGGCTCTATGGCTACACCTTC. This translates into CASSQTGQGGLYGYTF.

This clonotype has ten or more counts. The chain joins TRBV7-7 to TRBJ2-1; D call uncertain. Trimming removed 3 bases at V and 0 bases at J, with 9 bases between. Per germline, CDR1 SSHAT and CDR2 FNYEAQ (reference sequence). This CDR3 has 15 residues. This chain's CDR3 is CASSFSSISYNEQFF. The DNA for the CDR3 is TGTGCCAGCAGCTTTTCAAGTATCTCCTACAATGAGCAGTTCTTC.

This clonotype was detected ten times or more. The gene calls are TRBV10-3 and TRBJ2-7; 9 positions agree with TRBD1. Germline V CDR1 and CDR2: ENHRY, SYGVKD. Trimming cost V 3 bases and J 3 bases; bases outside gene matches: 3. The CDR3 has 14 amino acids. CDR3 residues: CAISEGTGYYEQYF. In nucleotides, the CDR3 is TGTGCCATCAGTGAAGGGACAGGGTACTACGAGCAGTACTTC.

This clonotype was counted only a few times. In nucleotides, the CDR3 is TGTGCCAGCAGTGCCTCGGAAGCCAAAAACATTCAGTACTTC. This gives the protein CASSASEAKNIQYF. V usage is TRBV6-5 and J usage is TRBJ2-4; the D is unclear. This CDR3 comprises 14 residues. Germline CDR1 MNHEY, CDR2 SVGAGI. V was cut by 5 bases and J by 0 bases, with 8 bases left in between.

This clonotype was counted between two and nine times. V is TRBV29-1 and J is TRBJ1-2; no definite D call. Trimming removed 7 bases from V and 4 bases from J, with 10 bases in between. CDR3 length equals 11 residues. Germline CDR1 reads SQVTM; CDR2 reads ANQGSEA. The CDR3 DNA reads TGCAGCGCCGGTCAGGCCTATGGCTACACCTTC. Protein product: CSAGQAYGYTF.

This clonotype has ten or more counts. This chain joins TRBV7-2 and TRBJ1-2; 12 bases line up with TRBD1. CDR3 length equals 12 residues. V was pared by 5 bases and J by 10 bases, with 2 bases of the junction left unmatched. The germline gives CDR1 SGHTA, CDR2 FQGNSA. CDR3 residues: CASSQGQGAYTF. CDR3 nucleotides: TGTGCCAGCAGCCAGGGACAGGGGGCCTACACCTTC.

This clonotype has a handful of counts. The V gene is TRBV6-6, the J gene TRBJ2-5; D may be TRBD2 (5 bases). Between the trimmed V and J ends, which lost 2 bases and 7 bases, there was a span of 11 bases. The V gene's germline CDR1 is MNHNY and CDR2 SVGAGI (reference sequence). The CDR3 is made up of 13 amino acids. The CDR3 here is CASSYTGEGTQYF. The DNA for the CDR3 is TGTGCCAGCAGTTACACCGGGGAAGGGACCCAGTACTTC.

The table lists this clonotype with many counts. V gene TRBV12-3 or TRBV12-4 combines with J gene TRBJ2-1; no clear D. This CDR3 is built from 12 residues. V lost 2 bases, J lost 9 bases, and 8 bases lay in between. In nucleotides, the CDR3 is TGTGCCAGCAGTTTAACAATCGGTGAGCAGTTCTTC. It codes for CASSLTIGEQFF.

The chain joins TRBV28 to TRBJ1-2; a possible D gene is TRBD1 (6 bases). CDR1 MDHEN and CDR2 SYDVKM come from the germline V gene. V dropped 5 bases and J dropped 13 bases, with 20 bases sitting between them. The CDR3 is 13 residues long. CDR3 nucleotide sequence: TGTGCCAGCAGTGAAAGCGGACAGCCGGGCAGCACCTTC. Amino acid sequence: CASSESGQPGSTF.